Sequencing of this TCR beta chain was carried out in a study of tissue T cells after allogeneic stem cell transplantation. Study results and limitations: Across patients, clones rarely overlapped, yet motif clusters were shared tissue-specifically.

Comment on this clone: Antigen specificity is unknown. Gene labels here are mouse ones. Read data end 1 residue before the CDR3 end; the end is taken from the germline J gene.

The V and J ends lost 4 bases and 0 bases respectively, with 6 bases between them. This CDR3 contains 13 residues. Looked up from germline, CDR1 is KGHPV and CDR2 is FQNQEV (reference sequence). Generated by immunoSEQ multiplex PCR, the TCRdb table keeps only in-frame clones and is missing some. The repertoire has about 3,000 clones, approximately 48% of them found once; the top ten carry 25% to 35%. Time point here: mouse harvest day 14 after allogeneic transplant. The graft held 10^6 splenic CD5+ T cells and 10^7 T-cell-depleted bone marrow cells. This clonotype was sampled from a female BALB/c mouse given C57BL/6 T cells with graft-versus-host disease after an allogeneic hematopoietic cell transplant. The rearrangement links TRBV26 to TRBJ1-2, with D uncertain. The sample taken for sequencing was lymph node tissue. The sequenced CDR3 bases are TGTGCCAGCAGTCCTCAAGCAAACTCCGACTACACC. Its translation: CASSPQANSDYT. The whole CDR3 is CASSPQANSDYTF.